The 18 T cell receptor beta chains below were found in one sample sequenced in a study of beta chain features in type 1 diabetes. Expressed TCRB transcripts were sequenced, since all the RNA that had been isolated was reverse transcribed. Method: immunoSEQ multiplex PCR; TCRdb's copy keeps in-frame clones and lacks some. The repertoire holds more than 300,000 clones, with approximately 15% as singletons. Sequences were obtained from naive CD4+ T cells from blood. Source of these receptors: a woman between 18 and 29 years old in good health.

The genes are TRBV7-3 and TRBJ2-1; 10 bases match TRBD1. The CDR3 spans 16 residues. Germline assignment: CDR1 SGHTA and CDR2 FQGTGA. With V trimmed by 5 bases and J by 9 bases, 13 bases remained unmatched. The CDR3 bases are TGTGCCAGCAGCCGGACAGGGGGACGAGTGGGCGGTGAGCAGTTCTTC. It is translated as CASSRTGGRVGGEQFF. The full variable domain, with the rest looked up from reference TRBV7-3 and TRBJ2-1, is GAGVSQTPSNKVTEKGKYVELRCDPISGHTALYWYRQSLGQGPEFLIYFQGTGAADDSGLPNDRFFAVRPEGSVSTLKIQRTERGDSAVYLCASSRTGGRVGGEQFFGPGTRLTVL.

This clone was observed a handful of times. The chain recombines TRBV13 with TRBJ2-7; 7 bases line up with TRBD2. Per the germline V gene, CDR1 is PRHDT and CDR2 is FYEKMQ (reference sequence). Losses at the gene ends were 3 bases for V and 0 bases for J; bases not matched to a gene: 5. The CDR3 is 15 residues long. CDR3 protein: CASSLSGIHSYEQYF. The DNA of the CDR3 is TGTGCCAGCAGCTTGAGCGGGATTCACTCCTACGAGCAGTACTTC.

The chain combines TRBV7-3 with TRBJ1-1; TRBD1 matches at 9 bases. The CDR3 has 16 amino acids. The trim removed 2 bases at V and 4 bases at J, leaving 8 bases unmatched. In germline, CDR1 is SGHTA, CDR2 FQGTGA. The CDR3 nucleotides are TGTGCCAGCAGCTTATCCCCAGGGACAGGGACCACTGAAGCTTTCTTT. Encoded protein: CASSLSPGTGTTEAFF. Looking up the rest from reference TRBV7-3 and TRBJ1-1 gives the full variable domain: GAGVSQTPSNKVTEKGKYVELRCDPISGHTALYWYRQSLGQGPEFLIYFQGTGAADDSGLPNDRFFAVRPEGSVSTLKIQRTERGDSAVYLCASSLSPGTGTTEAFFGQGTRLTVV.

This clone was counted only a few times. The CDR3 protein is CASSGQFSGANVLTF. DNA for the CDR3: TGTGCCAGCAGTGGGCAGTTCTCTGGGGCCAACGTCCTGACTTTC. This rearrangement joins TRBV6-1 to TRBJ2-6; no clear D. This CDR3 has 15 amino acids. The V gene's germline CDR1 is MNHNS and CDR2 SASEGT. Trimming shortened V by 4 bases and J by 0 bases, and 7 bases separated the two germline ends.

This rearrangement joins TRBV9 to TRBJ1-2; D call uncertain. Germline V gene sequence: CDR1 SGDLS, CDR2 YYNGEE. This CDR3 is built from 15 residues. The germline V and J ends were trimmed by 0 bases and 5 bases, with 14 bases remaining between them. The CDR3 loop is CASSVGQARRYGYTF. For the CDR3, the DNA is TGTGCCAGCAGCGTAGGGCAAGCGAGGCGGTATGGCTACACCTTC.

The sample holds a few counts of this clone. V and J are TRBV5-1 and TRBJ2-2, with TRBD1 identical over 9 bases. CDR3 length: 17 residues. Losses at the gene ends were 3 bases for V and 3 bases for J; bases not matched to a gene: 9. Germline values: CDR1 SGHRS, CDR2 YFSETQ. CDR3 DNA sequence: TGCGCCAGCAGCTCGCAAACCGGGACAGGGTACACCGGGGAGCTGTTTTTT. As protein: CASSSQTGTGYTGELFF.

This rearrangement joins TRBV15 to TRBJ2-6; 12 nucleotides agree with TRBD1. The CDR3 runs 20 residues. With 2 bases clipped from V and 0 bases from J, the junction kept 8 bases outside the gene matches. CDR1 is LNHNV, CDR2 YYDKDF, per germline (reference sequence). The CDR3 DNA reads TGTGCCACCAGCAGACCGCGTAGGGACAGGGGGCCCTCTGGGGCCAACGTCCTGACTTTC. It translates to CATSRPRRDRGPSGANVLTF.

V gene TRBV27 combines with J gene TRBJ1-1; weak D call: TRBD1 (6 bases). Trimming took off 6 bases at V and 1 base at J, with 12 bases between the two ends. CDR3 length: 14 residues. The germline CDR1 and CDR2 sequences are MNHEY and SMNVEV (reference sequence). CDR3 loop: CASSRPTGNTEAFF. CDR3 nucleotides: TGTGCCAGCAGCCGACCGACAGGGAACACTGAAGCTTTCTTT.

This rearrangement joins TRBV6-6 to TRBJ1-5; perhaps TRBD1 as D (5 bases). The V end lost 6 bases, the J end lost 7 bases, and 19 bases lay between the germline ends. Germline V gene data show CDR1 as MNHNY and CDR2 as SVGAGI (reference sequence). This CDR3 contains 15 residues. Here the CDR3 reads CASSDGPTGGQPQHF. CDR3 in DNA: TGTGCCAGCAGCGACGGACCCACGGGGGGGCAGCCCCAGCATTTT.

Only a few counts were recorded for this clone. J is TRBJ2-7 and V is TRBV11-2, with 8 bases aligning to TRBD2. Germline trimming cut 4 bases from V and 3 bases from J; bases unmatched to any gene: 11. CDR1 is SGHAT, CDR2 FQNNGV, per germline. This CDR3 is built from 16 residues. The CDR3 spells CASSSELLAGGYEQYF. CDR3 DNA sequence: TGTGCCAGCAGCTCAGAGCTCCTAGCGGGCGGCTACGAGCAGTACTTC.

This clone was detected only a few times. The V gene is TRBV15, the J gene TRBJ2-3, with 7 bases that match TRBD1. Trimming at V came to 10 bases and at J to 6 bases, leaving 4 bases not matched to a gene. CDR3 length: 11 amino acids. Per germline, CDR1 LNHNV and CDR2 YYDKDF (reference sequence). The CDR3 DNA is TGTGCCATCGACAGGGCTGATACGCAGTATTTT. Translation gives CAIDRADTQYF.

The chain employs TRBV27 and TRBJ2-5, with 7 bases aligning to TRBD2. From germline, CDR1 is MNHEY and CDR2 SMNVEV (reference sequence). The V segment lost 4 bases and the J segment 1 base; nucleotides outside the gene matches: 9. CDR3 size: 16 residues. Here the CDR3 DNA reads TGTGCCAGCAGTTCGGGGGGAGTGGGCCTCCAAGAGACCCAGTACTTC. Amino acids: CASSSGGVGLQETQYF.

This clone showed up just a few times. V is TRBV30 and J is TRBJ2-3; D possibly corresponds to TRBD1 (6 bases). Germline CDR1 GTSNPN, CDR2 SVGIG (reference sequence). This CDR3 comprises 18 residues. CDR3 sequence reads: CTLGIYLGQGHPTDTQYF. In nucleotides, the CDR3 is TGTACCCTGGGGATTTATCTAGGCCAGGGGCACCCCACAGATACGCAGTATTTT.

V gene TRBV11-1 combines with J gene TRBJ1-2, with D perhaps TRBD1 (6 bases). V lost 5 bases, J lost 6 bases, and 13 bases lay in between. Germline CDR1 reads SGHAT; CDR2 reads FQDESV (reference sequence). The CDR3 is 13 amino acids. The CDR3 DNA is TGTGCCAGCAGCCCGCGGGGGCATAATGGCTACACCTTC. This encodes CASSPRGHNGYTF.

The V call is TRBV5-4, the J call TRBJ1-4; possibly TRBD1 for D (6 bases). Germline V lookup: CDR1 SGHNT, CDR2 YYREEE (reference sequence). V was trimmed by 0 bases and J by 1 base, leaving 7 bases between them. The CDR3 is made up of 15 amino acids. The CDR3 DNA sequence: TGTGCCAGCAGCTTGGTAGGGGGAACTAATGAAAAACTGTTTTTT. Translated: CASSLVGGTNEKLFF.

CDR3: CAWRRYRPYEQYF. CDR3 in DNA: TGTGCCTGGAGAAGATACAGGCCCTACGAGCAGTACTTC. V and J are TRBV30 and TRBJ2-7, with D maybe TRBD1 (5 bases). V gave up 3 bases and J gave up 2 bases, with 11 bases separating them. The CDR3 contains 13 residues. Germline V CDR1 and CDR2: GTSNPN, SVGIG (reference sequence).

The rearrangement uses TRBV19 and TRBJ2-2; 9 nucleotides match TRBD1. The V gene's germline CDR1 is LNHDA and CDR2 SQIVND (reference sequence). The CDR3 totals 16 residues. The junction had 7 bases not matched to a gene; V was cut back by 4 bases and J by 4 bases. The CDR3 sequence: CASSTGQGRSTGELFF. The CDR3 nucleotides read TGTGCCAGTAGTACGGGACAGGGAAGGAGCACCGGGGAGCTGTTTTTT.

This chain joins TRBV6-5 and TRBJ1-2; weak D call: TRBD1 (5 bases). The V and J ends lost 5 bases and 4 bases respectively, with 11 bases between them. The CDR3 length is 13 residues. The germline gives CDR1 MNHEY, CDR2 SVGAGI. CDR3 amino acids: CASSPQGGYGYTF. The CDR3 DNA is TGTGCCAGCAGTCCCCAGGGTGGCTATGGCTACACCTTC.